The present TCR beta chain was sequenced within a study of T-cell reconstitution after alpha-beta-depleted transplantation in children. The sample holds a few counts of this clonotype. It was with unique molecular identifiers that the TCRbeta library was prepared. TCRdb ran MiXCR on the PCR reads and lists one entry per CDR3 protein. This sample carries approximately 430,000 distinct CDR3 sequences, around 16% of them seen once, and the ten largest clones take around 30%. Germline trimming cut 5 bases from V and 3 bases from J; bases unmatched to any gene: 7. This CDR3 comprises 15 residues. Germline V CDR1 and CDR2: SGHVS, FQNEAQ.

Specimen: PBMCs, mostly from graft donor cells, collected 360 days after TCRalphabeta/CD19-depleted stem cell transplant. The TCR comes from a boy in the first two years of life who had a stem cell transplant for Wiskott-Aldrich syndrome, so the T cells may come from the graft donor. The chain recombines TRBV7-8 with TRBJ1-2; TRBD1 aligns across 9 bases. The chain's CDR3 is CASSLTGGAHYGYTF. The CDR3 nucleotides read TGTGCCAGCAGCCTCACAGGGGGCGCACACTATGGCTACACCTTC.